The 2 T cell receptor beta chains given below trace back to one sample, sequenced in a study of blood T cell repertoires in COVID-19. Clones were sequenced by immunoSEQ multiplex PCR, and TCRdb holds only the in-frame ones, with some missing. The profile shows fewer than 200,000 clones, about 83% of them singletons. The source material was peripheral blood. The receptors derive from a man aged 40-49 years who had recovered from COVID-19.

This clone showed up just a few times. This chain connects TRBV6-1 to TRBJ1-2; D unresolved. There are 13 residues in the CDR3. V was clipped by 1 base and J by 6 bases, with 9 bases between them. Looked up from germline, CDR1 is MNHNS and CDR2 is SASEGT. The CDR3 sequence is CASSEGTSHGYTF. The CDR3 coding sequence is TGTGCCAGCAGTGAAGGAACTAGTCATGGCTACACCTTC.

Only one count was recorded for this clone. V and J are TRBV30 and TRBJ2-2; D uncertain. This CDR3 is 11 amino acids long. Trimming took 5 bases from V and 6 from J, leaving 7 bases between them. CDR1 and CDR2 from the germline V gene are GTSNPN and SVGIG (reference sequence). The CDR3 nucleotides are TGTGCCTGGGACAAAGCCGGGGAGCTGTTTTTT. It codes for CAWDKAGELFF.